The 19 T cell receptor beta chains given below trace back to one sample, sequenced in a study of regulatory T cells in long-lasting Graves disease. Time point in this sample: newly diagnosed GD, antithyroid drugs for less than 3 months. Extracted PBMC RNA gave rise to the TCR library. CDR3 regions were amplified by Arm-PCR using iRepertoire HTBI primers to build TCR beta libraries. A single record per CDR3 protein comes from TCRdb applying MiXCR to the multiplex PCR reads. This sample has a few hundred thousand distinct CDR3 sequences, with 16% found just once. The sample was also reused in another study, on T cells in Graves' hyperthyroidism and ophthalmopathy.

The sequencing used peripheral blood mononuclear cells (PBMCs), collected at new diagnosis, from a patient treated with antithyroid drugs. The receptors shown here come from a man aged 35 to 55 with Graves disease.

This clonotype was detected ten times or more. The chain couples TRBV20-1 to TRBJ1-5; no reliable D call. The CDR3 loop spans 12 amino acids. Trimming took 4 bases from V and 4 from J, leaving 8 bases between them. Per the germline V gene, CDR1 is DFQATT and CDR2 is SNEGSKA (reference sequence). CDR3 region: CSANIPNQPQHF. In DNA, the CDR3 is TGCAGTGCTAATATCCCTAATCAGCCCCAGCATTTT.

This clonotype appeared a few times. Just one base apart from a much larger clone, this may be a read error. The rearrangement links TRBV28 to TRBJ1-1; D is unclear. The length of the CDR3 is 12 residues. CDR1 is MDHEN, CDR2 SYDVKM, per germline. CDR3: CASSLLMAEASF. The CDR3 coding sequence is TGTGCCAGCAGTTTATTGATGGCTGAAGCTTCCTTT.

This chain connects TRBV29-1 to TRBJ1-5, with TRBD1 identical over 8 bases. This CDR3 contains 13 residues. After removal of 6 bases from V and 5 bases from J, the junction contained 6 bases not matched to a gene. The germline V gene encodes CDR1 SQVTM and CDR2 ANQGSEA. The CDR3 coding sequence is TGCAGCGTCGCGGACAGGGTTGATCAGCCCCAGCATTTT. It codes for CSVADRVDQPQHF.

This clonotype occurred many times. V and J are TRBV28 and TRBJ1-3; D perhaps matches TRBD1 (6 bases). Germline loops: CDR1 MDHEN, CDR2 SYDVKM. This CDR3 is built from 15 residues. Trimming shortened V by 5 bases and J by 4 bases, and 15 bases separated the two germline ends. CDR3 amino acids: CASSPPGAAGNTIYF. The DNA of the CDR3 is TGTGCCAGCAGTCCACCAGGGGCTGCGGGAAACACCATATATTTT.

This clonotype was recorded a few times. J is TRBJ2-1 and V is TRBV12-3 or TRBV12-4, with D perhaps matching TRBD1 (6 bases). Trimming removed 6 bases at V and 7 bases at J, with 13 bases between. The CDR3 sequence is 13 residues long. The CDR3 bases are TGTGCCAGCAGCTACAGGGTCGGGAATGAGCAGTTCTTC. Its translation is CASSYRVGNEQFF.

The sample holds many counts of this clonotype. This rearrangement joins TRBV7-9 to TRBJ2-5, with D perhaps matching TRBD1 (6 bases). Germline V gene lookup returns CDR1 SEHNR and CDR2 FQNEAQ (reference sequence). V was shortened by 6 bases and J by 5 bases, with 25 bases between the two germline ends. The CDR3 covers 17 residues. CDR3 region: CASRPAPVTGLRETQYF. CDR3 nucleotide sequence: TGTGCCAGCAGACCAGCCCCTGTAACAGGGCTCCGCGAGACCCAGTACTTC.

This clonotype was counted many times. This chain connects TRBV2 to TRBJ2-1; a possible D gene is TRBD1 (7 bases). CDR1 is SNHLY, CDR2 FYNNEI, per germline. V gave up 7 bases and J gave up 8 bases, with 15 bases separating them. The CDR3 loop spans 13 amino acids. Here the CDR3 DNA reads TGTGCCAGCACGGAGGGGGCTGCATATGAGCAGTTCTTC. Translated: CASTEGAAYEQFF.

The V gene is TRBV20-1, the J gene TRBJ2-1, with 11 bases fitting TRBD1. The CDR3 is 16 residues long. Germline V gene sequence: CDR1 DFQATT, CDR2 SNEGSKA (reference sequence). V shed 6 bases, J shed 4 bases, and the junction held 11 bases outside the gene matches. The CDR3 loop is CSARLGQGVVYNEQFF. CDR3 in DNA: TGCAGTGCCAGACTGGGACAGGGGGTGGTATACAATGAGCAGTTCTTC.

This sequence joins TRBV12-3 or TRBV12-4 and TRBJ1-2, with 7 positions matching TRBD1. The CDR3 is 14 residues long. The trim removed 6 bases at V and 2 bases at J, leaving 6 bases unmatched. The CDR3 loop reads CASRRGQQNYGYTF. CDR3 coding DNA: TGTGCCAGCAGGAGGGGACAGCAAAACTATGGCTACACCTTC.

As to this clonotype: At one end, the junction sequence differs from germline, possibly due to a read error. In DNA, the CDR3 is TGTGCCATCAGTGAAGGGGAACGGGCCGACGGAGAGACCCAGTACTTC. This sequence encodes CAISEGERADGETQYF. The chain is built from TRBV6-1 and TRBJ2-5; a possible D gene is TRBD1 (5 bases). This CDR3 has 16 residues. The germline CDR1 and CDR2 sequences are MNHNS and SASEGT.

Note on this clonotype: A much larger clone differs by one base, so this may be a read error. CDR3 region: CTSSVGSSYNSPLHF. As DNA, the CDR3 is TGTACCAGCAGTGTTGGGAGCTCCTATAATTCACCCCTCCACTTT. The genes are TRBV2 and TRBJ1-6; D is uncertain. Per the germline V gene, CDR1 is SNHLY and CDR2 is FYNNEI. CDR3 length equals 15 residues.

The chain couples TRBV5-1 to TRBJ1-1, with TRBD1 identical over 7 bases. The germline V gene encodes CDR1 SGHRS and CDR2 YFSETQ. J lost 6 bases, V lost 0 bases, and 2 bases had no gene match. The CDR3 spans 13 residues. The CDR3 coding sequence is TGCGCCAGCAGCTTGGGACAGGGCGCTGAAGCTTTCTTT. Translating gives CASSLGQGAEAFF. The entire variable domain, with the rest obtained from reference TRBV5-1 and TRBJ1-1, is as follows: KAGVTQTPRYLIKTRGQQVTLSCSPISGHRSVSWYQQTPGQGLQFLFEYFSETQRNKGNFPGRFSGRQFSNSRSEMNVSTLELGDSALYLCASSLGQGAEAFFGQGTRLTVV.

As to this clonotype: The likely explanation is a read error, given a far larger clone one base away. V and J are TRBV28 and TRBJ2-1; D unclear. This CDR3 comprises 12 residues. The germline CDR1 and CDR2 sequences are MDHEN and SYDVKM. V was clipped by 3 bases and J by 10 bases, with 10 bases between them. CDR3 protein: CASSFQNYEQFF. The CDR3 bases are TGTGCCAGCAGTTTCCAAAACTACGAGCAGTTCTTC.

This clonotype came up a few times. At one end, the junction sequence differs from germline, possibly due to a read error. The V and J genes are TRBV5-1 and TRBJ2-7, with D perhaps TRBD1 (6 bases). Germline CDR1 reads SGHRS; CDR2 reads YFSETQ. There are 17 residues in the CDR3. The CDR3 DNA follows: TGCGCCAGCAGTTTGGGACCTACGACAGGTACAAACTCCGAGCAGTACTTC. Protein sequence: CASSLGPTTGTNSEQYF.

There are a few counts of this clonotype. With a much larger clone just one base away, this may be a read error. CDR3 residues: CSARDRGRSNTQYF. CDR3 sequence (DNA): TGCAGTGCGAGAGACAGGGGGCGTTCGAATACGCAGTATTTT. J is TRBJ2-3 and V is TRBV20-1; 10 nucleotides align to TRBD1. The germline CDR1 and CDR2 sequences are DFQATT and SNEGSKA (reference sequence). CDR3 size: 14 residues.

This clonotype was recorded many times. The V gene is TRBV6-1, the J gene TRBJ1-1; D is undetermined. Germline loops: CDR1 MNHNS, CDR2 SASEGT. The CDR3 is 15 amino acids. V lost 7 bases to trimming and J lost 1 base, with 16 bases between them. The CDR3 DNA sequence: TGTGCCAGCAACACTGATCCGCCGGGGAACACTGAAGCTTTCTTT. It codes for CASNTDPPGNTEAFF.

This clonotype was counted ten times or more. V is TRBV28 and J is TRBJ2-3; TRBD2 aligns across 8 bases. CDR1 MDHEN and CDR2 SYDVKM come from the germline V gene. This CDR3 contains 16 residues. V lost 3 bases and J lost 4; bases outside the gene matches: 9. CDR3 region: CASSFRPRGDSDTQYF. In DNA form, the CDR3 reads TGTGCCAGCAGTTTTCGACCGCGGGGGGATTCAGATACGCAGTATTTT.

There are many counts of this clonotype. This sequence joins TRBV6-5 and TRBJ2-7; TRBD1 might be the D (5 bases). Germline V gene lookup returns CDR1 MNHEY and CDR2 SVGAGI. V gave up 0 bases and J gave up 6 bases, with 9 bases separating them. The CDR3 totals 13 residues. This chain's CDR3 is CASSYSQGVEQYF. The CDR3 coding sequence is TGTGCCAGCAGTTACTCGCAAGGGGTCGAGCAGTACTTC.

At least ten counts were recorded for this clonotype. The J gene is TRBJ1-1, the V gene TRBV5-1; 7 bases agree with TRBD1. This CDR3 has 19 residues. CDR1 is SGHRS, CDR2 YFSETQ, per germline. V was clipped by 4 bases and J by 1 base; unmatched bases: 19. The CDR3: CASSLTVGTAGTRNTEAFF. DNA of the CDR3: TGCGCCAGCAGCCTGACCGTTGGGACAGCTGGAACGAGGAACACTGAAGCTTTCTTT.